The 3 T cell receptor beta chains listed next were all sequenced from one sample in a study of T cell repertoires in cytomegalovirus infection. Via MiXCR, TCRdb re-called the reads, giving one row per CDR3 protein. This sample has hundreds of thousands of distinct CDR3 sequences, with more than 20% found just once. Source material: CD8+ T cells from PBMCs. All receptors derive from a human donor in good health (CMV status not recorded). Some clones in this sample may be carry-over from other donors' samples.

In DNA, the CDR3 is TGCGCCAGCAGCTTACGCCGGGACGTGCTCGGGGAGCTGTTTTTT. Its protein product is CASSLRRDVLGELFF. The chain is built from TRBV5-1 and TRBJ2-2; D possibly uses TRBD1 or TRBD2 (5 bases each). Between the trimmed V and J ends, which lost 2 bases and 7 bases, there was a span of 15 bases. The CDR3 sequence is 15 residues long. Germline V gene lookup returns CDR1 SGHRS and CDR2 YFSETQ.

Only a few counts were recorded for this clonotype. This rearrangement joins TRBV20-1 to TRBJ1-1; D is ambiguous. The CDR3 is 14 amino acids. Germline CDR1 and CDR2: DFQATT and SNEGSKA (reference sequence). V was clipped by 1 base and J by 1 base, with 10 bases between them. In nucleotides, the CDR3 is TGCAGTGCTAGAGGCAGGCTGGGGAACACTGAAGCTTTCTTT. Translated, it gives CSARGRLGNTEAFF.

The chain recombines TRBV7-6 with TRBJ1-2, with 9 bases lining up with TRBD1. Per germline, CDR1 SGHVS and CDR2 FNYEAQ. The length of the CDR3 is 15 residues. Trimming at V came to 1 base and at J to 4 bases, leaving 4 bases not matched to a gene. The CDR3 reads CASSLVATGGYGYTF. The CDR3 region has the DNA TGTGCCAGCAGCTTAGTTGCGACAGGGGGCTATGGCTACACCTTC. Supplemented by reference TRBV7-6 and TRBJ1-2, the full variable domain reads GAGVSQSPRYKVTKRGQDVALRCDPISGHVSLYWYRQALGQGPEFLTYFNYEAQQDKSGLPNDRFSAERPEGSISTLTIQRTEQRDSAMYRCASSLVATGGYGYTFGSGTRLTVV.